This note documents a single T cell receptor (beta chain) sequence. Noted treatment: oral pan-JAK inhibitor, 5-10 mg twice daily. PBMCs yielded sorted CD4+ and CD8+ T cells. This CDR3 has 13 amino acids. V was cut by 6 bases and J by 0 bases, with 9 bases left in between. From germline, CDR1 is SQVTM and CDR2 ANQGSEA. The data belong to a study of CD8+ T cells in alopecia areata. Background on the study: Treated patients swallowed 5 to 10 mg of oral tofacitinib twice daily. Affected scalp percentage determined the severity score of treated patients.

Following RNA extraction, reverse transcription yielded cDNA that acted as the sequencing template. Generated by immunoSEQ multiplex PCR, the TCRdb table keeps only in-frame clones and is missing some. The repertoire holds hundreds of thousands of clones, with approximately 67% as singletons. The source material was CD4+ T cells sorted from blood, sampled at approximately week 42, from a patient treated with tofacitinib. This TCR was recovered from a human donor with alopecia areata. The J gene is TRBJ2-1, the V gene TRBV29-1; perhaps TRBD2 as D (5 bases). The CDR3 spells CSVKTNSYNEQFF. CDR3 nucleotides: TGCAGCGTGAAGACTAACTCCTACAATGAGCAGTTCTTC.